This T cell receptor beta chain was documented in a study of cytomegalovirus exposure and HLA in healthy donors. V lost 1 base to trimming and J lost 1 base; unmatched junction nucleotides: 10. The germline V gene encodes CDR1 KGHSH and CDR2 LQKENI. There are 18 residues in the CDR3. This PCR relied on a set of 60 Vbeta primers and 13 Jbeta primers. Produced via immunoSEQ multiplex PCR; TCRdb's table is partial and in-frame only. Of about 160,000 clones listed, roughly 80% are singletons. The sample consisted of PBMCs. This chain joins TRBV18 and TRBJ2-3, with 8 bases that match TRBD2. The sequence was obtained from a male donor in good health and CMV-seronegative. The CDR3 spells CASSPLSGSSSGTDTQYF. The CDR3 region has the DNA TGTGCCAGCTCACCACTAAGCGGGAGTAGTTCAGGCACAGATACGCAGTATTTT.